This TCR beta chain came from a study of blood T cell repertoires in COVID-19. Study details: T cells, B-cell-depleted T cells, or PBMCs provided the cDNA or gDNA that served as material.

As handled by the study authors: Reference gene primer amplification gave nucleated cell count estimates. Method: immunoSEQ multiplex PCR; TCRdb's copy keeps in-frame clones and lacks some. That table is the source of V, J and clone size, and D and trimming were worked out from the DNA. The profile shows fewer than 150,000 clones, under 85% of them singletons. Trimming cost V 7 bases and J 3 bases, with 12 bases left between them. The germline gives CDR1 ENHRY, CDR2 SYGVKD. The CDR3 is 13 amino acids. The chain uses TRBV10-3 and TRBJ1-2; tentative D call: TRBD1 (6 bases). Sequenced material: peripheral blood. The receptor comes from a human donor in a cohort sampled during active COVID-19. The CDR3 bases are TGTGCCATCACACCGGACAGATACTATGGCTACACCTTC. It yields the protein CAITPDRYYGYTF.